This TCR beta chain stems from a study of cytomegalovirus exposure and HLA in healthy donors. 60 Vbeta and 13 Jbeta primers were used in PCR. The assay was immunoSEQ multiplex PCR, and TCRdb's table has in-frame clones only and misses some. The sample has fewer than 180,000 clones, around 60% seen once; the top ten hold about 7.1%. The germline V gene encodes CDR1 LNHDA and CDR2 SQIVND (reference sequence). Trimming cost V 7 bases and J 0 bases; bases outside gene matches: 6. This CDR3 comprises 15 residues. These donors counted as nominally healthy when sampled, but unrecorded immune exposures were likely.

The sequence was collected from a woman aged 55 to 70 in good health and CMV-seropositive. The chain couples TRBV19 to TRBJ1-1, with 9 bases identical to TRBD1. Sequencing was carried out using PBMCs. The DNA of the CDR3 is TGTGCCAGTAAGCCACAGGGGGCCATGAACACTGAAGCTTTCTTT. This sequence encodes CASKPQGAMNTEAFF.